Listed below are T cell receptor beta chains from one sample, sequenced in a study of T-cell reconstitution after alpha-beta-depleted transplantation in children. TCRdb passed the PCR reads through MiXCR, listing each CDR3 protein once. This table holds about a million distinct CDR3 sequences, roughly 29% found once. The sequenced sample was PBMCs, mostly from graft donor cells, obtained 360 days after TCRalphabeta/CD19-depleted stem cell transplant. The receptor set was obtained from a boy under two years old who had a stem cell transplant for SCID, so the T cells may come from the graft donor. Each CDR3 is given with its conserved first and last residue. The D gene is left open where the match is weak.

v_gene,j_gene,d_gene,CDR3aa
TRBV20-1,TRBJ2-3,.,CSAPGWSTQYF
TRBV5-5,TRBJ2-1,.,CASSPWDTHTYNEQFF
TRBV10-3,TRBJ2-1,.,CAISAEISYNEQFF
TRBV10-3,TRBJ2-3,.,CARPGLGTDTQYF
TRBV20-1,TRBJ2-7,TRBD2,CSARDERGMYEQYF
TRBV6-1,TRBJ1-3,.,CASSAFGGFGRTIYF
TRBV12-3/TRBV12-4,TRBJ2-2,.,CASSLDNSPGELFF
TRBV5-1,TRBJ1-2,TRBD1,CASSSNPGQGTGGYTF
TRBV6-1,TRBJ1-5,TRBD1,CASRWDRAGQPQHF
TRBV20-1,TRBJ2-1,TRBD2,CSITSGGPSYNEQFF
TRBV20-1,TRBJ2-7,.,CSARPQQGIPYEQYF
TRBV5-1,TRBJ1-3,TRBD1,CASSLPDRGGNTIYF
TRBV4-2,TRBJ2-4,.,CASGPVFLSLAKNIQYF